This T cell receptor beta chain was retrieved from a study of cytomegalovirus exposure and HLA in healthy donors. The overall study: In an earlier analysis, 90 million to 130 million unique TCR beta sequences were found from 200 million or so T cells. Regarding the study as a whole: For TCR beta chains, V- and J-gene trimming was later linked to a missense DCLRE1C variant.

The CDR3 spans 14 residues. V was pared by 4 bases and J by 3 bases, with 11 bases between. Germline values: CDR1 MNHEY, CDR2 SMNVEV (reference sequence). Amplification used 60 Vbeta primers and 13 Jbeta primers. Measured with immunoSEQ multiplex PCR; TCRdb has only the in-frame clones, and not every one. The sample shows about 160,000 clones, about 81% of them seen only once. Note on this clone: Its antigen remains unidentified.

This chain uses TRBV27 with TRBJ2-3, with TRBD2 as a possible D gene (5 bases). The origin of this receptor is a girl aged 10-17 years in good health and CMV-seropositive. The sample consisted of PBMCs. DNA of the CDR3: TGTGCCAGCAGTTGGGCTGGGAGTACAGATACGCAGTATTTT. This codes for CASSWAGSTDTQYF.